This T cell receptor beta chain was sequenced in a study of T cells in Graves' hyperthyroidism and ophthalmopathy. This clonotype was seen a few times. From RNA transcripts, TCR beta CDR3 regions were amplified. RT-PCR in the first round (using the HTBI primer set) targeted the TCR CDR3. One entry per CDR3 protein, called by TCRdb with MiXCR from the multiplex PCR reads. The sample lists about 510,000 distinct CDR3 sequences, around 15% seen once, with about 14% in the top ten. The V and J ends lost 6 bases and 4 bases respectively, with 12 bases between them. The length of the CDR3 is 13 residues. The V call is TRBV12-3 or TRBV12-4, the J call TRBJ1-2; D is perhaps TRBD1 (6 bases). This receptor was identified in a woman in her thirties or forties with Graves' hyperthyroidism. Sequencing was carried out using blood. The CDR3 spells CASRLTGTYGYTF. CDR3 sequence (DNA): TGTGCCAGCAGATTAACAGGGACCTATGGCTACACCTTC.